The clone carrying this T cell receptor (beta chain) has a handful of counts. J was trimmed by 1 base and V by 5 bases; bases with no gene match: 3. CDR1 is WNHNN, CDR2 SYGVQD, per germline (reference sequence). The CDR3 runs to 14 residues. The data originate from a study of blood T cell repertoires in COVID-19. Study-level background: The samples span acute and convalescent COVID-19 from the United States, Italy and Spain. Sources were T cells, B-cell-depleted T cells, or PBMCs; the material itself was cDNA or gDNA.

Original analysis: It was from reference gene primer amplification that nucleated cell counts were estimated. Libraries were prepared by immunoSEQ multiplex PCR; TCRdb keeps only in-frame clonotypes and omits some of them. The V and J calls and clone size are taken from that table; D and trimming were inferred from the DNA. Here the sample spans around 50,000 clones, around 88% being singletons. This TCR came from a woman older than 75 with acute or convalescent COVID-19. Sequencing input: peripheral blood. The chain links TRBV10-1 to TRBJ2-5; the match to TRBD1 covers 8 bases. The CDR3 spells CASSRTGIQETQYF. The CDR3 nucleotides read TGCGCCAGCAGTAGGACAGGGATCCAAGAGACCCAGTACTTC.